This TCR beta chain was observed in a study of blood T cell repertoires in COVID-19. On the study more broadly: Italy, Spain and the United States were the sources of the convalescent and acute COVID-19 samples.

Profiled with immunoSEQ multiplex PCR; TCRdb holds only in-frame clones, not every one. The data contain 250,000 or so clones, around 90% of them seen just once; the ten biggest clones take up roughly 1.2%. Participants reported their clinical history, and cohort assignment relied on those reports. Germline-derived CDR1 and CDR2 are MNHNS and SASEGT. The CDR3 loop spans 15 amino acids. Trimming took 0 bases from V and 7 from J, leaving 12 bases between them. This receptor was obtained from a human donor in a cohort exposed to, infected with or recovered from COVID-19 (not recorded which). The donor label of this sample is uncertain. Sequenced sample: PBMCs or T cells enriched from blood (not recorded which). This rearrangement joins TRBV6-1 to TRBJ1-4; possible D gene TRBD1, 5 bases. CDR3 in amino acids: CASSEAVSGGEKLFF. The CDR3 DNA follows: TGTGCCAGCAGTGAAGCAGTGTCGGGGGGTGAAAAACTGTTTTTT.